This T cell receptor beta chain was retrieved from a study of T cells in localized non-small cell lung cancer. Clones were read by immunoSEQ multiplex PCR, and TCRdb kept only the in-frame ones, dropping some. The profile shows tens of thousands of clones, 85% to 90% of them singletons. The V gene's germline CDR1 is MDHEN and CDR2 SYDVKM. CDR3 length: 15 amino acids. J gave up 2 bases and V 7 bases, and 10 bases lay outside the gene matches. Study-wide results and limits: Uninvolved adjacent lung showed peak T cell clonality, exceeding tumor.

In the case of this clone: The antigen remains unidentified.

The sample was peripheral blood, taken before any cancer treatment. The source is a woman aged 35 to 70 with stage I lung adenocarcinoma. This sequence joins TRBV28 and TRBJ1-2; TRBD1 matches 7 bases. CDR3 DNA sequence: TGTGCCAGCACCGATAATGGACAGGCCAACTATGGCTACACCTTC. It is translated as CASTDNGQANYGYTF.